This T cell receptor beta chain was sequenced for a study of PD-1 blockade in classical Hodgkin lymphoma. The ends were cut back, 7 bases at V and 1 base at J, with 14 bases in the middle. The CDR3 extends over 15 amino acids. Germline V gene lookup returns CDR1 MNHNS and CDR2 SASEGT. Specified time point: newly diagnosed, previously untreated cHL patient sample. CD4+ T cells were purified from thawed PBMCs by magnetic negative selection. The study compared against PBMCs from newly diagnosed, untreated classical Hodgkin lymphoma. Study outcomes and limitations: Newly diagnosed patients reportedly had lower baseline TCR diversity than healthy donors. Why the repertoires differ is still unclear, perhaps disease activity or prior therapy.

Regarding this clone: Its antigen remains unidentified.

Profiled with immunoSEQ multiplex PCR; TCRdb holds only in-frame clones, not every one. Among about 3,300 clones listed, roughly 84% were seen once. The sample taken for sequencing was CD4+ T cells from blood. The chain employs TRBV6-1 and TRBJ1-5; a possible D gene is TRBD1 (5 bases). This clonotype originated in a human donor with classical Hodgkin lymphoma. CDR3 sequence (DNA): TGTGCCAGCACCACCGCGGGGGGAAGCAATCAGCCCCAGCATTTT. It encodes CASTTAGGSNQPQHF.